Included here is one T cell receptor (beta chain) sequence, with context. What it binds is not known. The CDR3 runs 13 residues. Trimming cost V 7 bases and J 5 bases, with 15 bases left between them. The germline V gene has CDR1 ENHRY and CDR2 SYGVKD. TCRdb's copy holds only in-frame clones and misses some; the assay was immunoSEQ multiplex PCR. The profile shows over 110,000 clones, 85% to 90% of them singletons. This entry comes from a study of T cell responses to AZD1222 COVID-19 vaccine. Looking at the study overall: Researchers grouped second doses given at about 4 or about 12 weeks into one pool. General study points: Across spike, vaccine-associated CD4 TCRs were found, dominant at 160-218 and 743-854.

The origin of this receptor is an adult in good health. Sequences were derived from peripheral blood, sampled on day 0 of AZD1222 vaccination. The V call is TRBV10-3, the J call TRBJ2-7; TRBD2 might be the D (5 bases). CDR3 sequence reads: CAIMPRGNHEQYF. The CDR3 DNA reads TGTGCCATCATGCCTCGGGGTAACCACGAGCAGTACTTC.